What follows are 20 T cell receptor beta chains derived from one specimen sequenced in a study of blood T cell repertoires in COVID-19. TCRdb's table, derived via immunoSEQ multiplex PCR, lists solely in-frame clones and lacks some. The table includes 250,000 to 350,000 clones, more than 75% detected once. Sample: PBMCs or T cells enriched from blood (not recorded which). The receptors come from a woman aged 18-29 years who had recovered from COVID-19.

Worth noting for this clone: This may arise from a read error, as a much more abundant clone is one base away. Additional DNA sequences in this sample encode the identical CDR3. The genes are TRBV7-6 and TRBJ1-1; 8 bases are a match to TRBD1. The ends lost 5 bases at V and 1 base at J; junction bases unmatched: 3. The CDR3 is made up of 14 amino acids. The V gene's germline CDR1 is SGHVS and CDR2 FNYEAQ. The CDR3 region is CASSPTGGNTEAFF. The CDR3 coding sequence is TGTGCCAGCAGCCCAACAGGGGGGAACACTGAAGCTTTCTTT. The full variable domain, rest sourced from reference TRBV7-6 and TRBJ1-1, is GAGVSQSPRYKVTKRGQDVALRCDPISGHVSLYWYRQALGQGPEFLTYFNYEAQQDKSGLPNDRFSAERPEGSISTLTIQRTEQRDSAMYRCASSPTGGNTEAFFGQGTRLTVV.

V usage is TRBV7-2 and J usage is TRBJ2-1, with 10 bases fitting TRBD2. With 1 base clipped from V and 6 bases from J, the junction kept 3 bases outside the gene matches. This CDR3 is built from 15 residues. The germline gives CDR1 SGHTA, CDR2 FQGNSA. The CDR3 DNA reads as TGTGCCAGCAGCTTAGGGGCTAGCGGGGGCAATGAGCAGTTCTTC. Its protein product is CASSLGASGGNEQFF. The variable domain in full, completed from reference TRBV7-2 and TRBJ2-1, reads GAGVSQSPSNKVTEKGKDVELRCDPISGHTALYWYRQSLGQGLEFLIYFQGNSAPDKSGLPSDRFSAERTGGSVSTLTIQRTQQEDSAVYLCASSLGASGGNEQFFGPGTRLTVL.

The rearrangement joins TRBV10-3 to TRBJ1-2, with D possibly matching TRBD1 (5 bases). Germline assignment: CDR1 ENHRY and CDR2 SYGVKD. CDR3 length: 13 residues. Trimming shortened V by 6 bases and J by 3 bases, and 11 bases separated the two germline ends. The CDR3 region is CAIRRGLDYGYTF. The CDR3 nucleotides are TGTGCCATCAGAAGGGGATTGGACTATGGCTACACCTTC.

In nucleotides, the CDR3 is TGTGCCATCAGTGAGGGACAGGTGTACACTGAAGCTTTCTTT. Its protein product is CAISEGQVYTEAFF. This chain uses TRBV10-3 with TRBJ1-1, with TRBD1 identical over 7 bases. The CDR3 spans 14 residues. Germline CDR1 is ENHRY and CDR2 is SYGVKD. The V segment lost 2 bases and the J segment 3 bases; nucleotides outside the gene matches: 3.

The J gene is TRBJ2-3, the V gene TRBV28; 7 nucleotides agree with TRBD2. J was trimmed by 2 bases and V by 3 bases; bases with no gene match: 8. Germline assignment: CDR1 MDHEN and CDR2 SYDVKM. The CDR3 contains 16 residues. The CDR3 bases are TGTGCCAGCAGTTTTGCCGTCGGGAGGACCACAGATACGCAGTATTTT. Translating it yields CASSFAVGRTTDTQYF. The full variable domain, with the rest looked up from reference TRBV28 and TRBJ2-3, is DVKVTQSSRYLVKRTGEKVFLECVQDMDHENMFWYRQDPGLGLRLIYFSYDVKMKEKGDIPEGYSVSREKKERFSLILESASTNQTSMYLCASSFAVGRTTDTQYFGPGTRLTVL.

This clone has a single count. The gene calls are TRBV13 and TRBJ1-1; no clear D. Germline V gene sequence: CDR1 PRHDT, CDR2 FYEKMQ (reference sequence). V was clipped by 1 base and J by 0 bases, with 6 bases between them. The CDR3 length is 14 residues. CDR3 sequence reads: CASSLDNLNTEAFF. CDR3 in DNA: TGTGCCAGCAGCTTAGACAATCTGAACACTGAAGCTTTCTTT.

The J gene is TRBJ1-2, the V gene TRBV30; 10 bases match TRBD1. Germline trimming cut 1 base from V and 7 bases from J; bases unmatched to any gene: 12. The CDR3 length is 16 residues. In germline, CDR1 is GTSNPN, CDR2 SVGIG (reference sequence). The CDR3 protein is CAWSGPETGGEGGYTF. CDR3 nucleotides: TGTGCCTGGAGTGGCCCGGAGACAGGGGGCGAGGGTGGCTACACCTTC.

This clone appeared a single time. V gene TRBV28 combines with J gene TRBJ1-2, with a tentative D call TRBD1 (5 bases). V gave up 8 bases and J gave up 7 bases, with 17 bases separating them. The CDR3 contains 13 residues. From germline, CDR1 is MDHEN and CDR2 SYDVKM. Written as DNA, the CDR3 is TGTGCCAGCCGTGCGGTGCGAAGGGGTGGCTACACCTTC. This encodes CASRAVRRGGYTF.

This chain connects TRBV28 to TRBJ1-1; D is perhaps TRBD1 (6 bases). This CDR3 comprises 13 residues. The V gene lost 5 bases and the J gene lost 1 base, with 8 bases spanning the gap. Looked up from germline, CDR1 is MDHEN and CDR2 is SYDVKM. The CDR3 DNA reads TGTGCCAGCAGTCAGGACAGGAACACTGAAGCTTTCTTT. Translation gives CASSQDRNTEAFF.

CDR3 amino acids: CATSPRLGLAATGELFF. The CDR3 DNA reads TGTGCCACCAGTCCCCGTTTGGGACTAGCGGCCACCGGGGAGCTGTTTTTT. The rearrangement links TRBV24-1 to TRBJ2-2; 11 bases fit TRBD2. The germline V gene encodes CDR1 KGHDR and CDR2 SFDVKD. The ends lost 6 bases at V and 4 bases at J; junction bases unmatched: 9. CDR3 length: 17 residues.

CDR3 loop: CASSYSPGAPYNEQFF. The CDR3 DNA reads as TGTGCCAGCAGTTACAGTCCAGGGGCGCCTTACAATGAGCAGTTCTTC. The chain recombines TRBV6-5 with TRBJ2-1, with D possibly matching TRBD1 (6 bases). Germline V lookup: CDR1 MNHEY, CDR2 SVGAGI. The V end lost 2 bases, the J end lost 4 bases, and 15 bases lay between the germline ends. The CDR3 totals 16 residues.

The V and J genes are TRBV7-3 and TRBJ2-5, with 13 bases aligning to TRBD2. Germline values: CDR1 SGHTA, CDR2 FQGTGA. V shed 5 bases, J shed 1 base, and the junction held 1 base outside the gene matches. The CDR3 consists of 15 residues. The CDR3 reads CASSRTSGGQETQYF. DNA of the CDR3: TGTGCCAGCAGCCGGACTAGCGGGGGCCAAGAGACCCAGTACTTC.

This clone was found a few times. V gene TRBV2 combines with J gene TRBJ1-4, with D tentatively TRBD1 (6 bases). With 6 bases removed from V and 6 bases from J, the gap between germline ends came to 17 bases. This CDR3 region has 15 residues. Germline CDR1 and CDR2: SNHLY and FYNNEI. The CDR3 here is CASSLQGTVYEKLFF. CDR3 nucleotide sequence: TGTGCCAGCAGCCTTCAGGGGACGGTTTATGAAAAACTGTTTTTT. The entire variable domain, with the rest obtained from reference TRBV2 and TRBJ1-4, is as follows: EPEVTQTPSHQVTQMGQEVILRCVPISNHLYFYWYRQILGQKVEFLVSFYNNEISEKSEIFDDQFSVERPDGSNFTLKIRSTKLEDSAMYFCASSLQGTVYEKLFFGSGTQLSVL.

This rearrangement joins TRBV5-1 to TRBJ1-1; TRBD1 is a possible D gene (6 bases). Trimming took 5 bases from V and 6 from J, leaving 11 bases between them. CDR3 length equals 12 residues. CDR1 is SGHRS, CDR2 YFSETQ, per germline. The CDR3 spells CASSFTGSEAFF. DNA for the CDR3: TGCGCCAGCAGTTTCACAGGGTCTGAAGCTTTCTTT.

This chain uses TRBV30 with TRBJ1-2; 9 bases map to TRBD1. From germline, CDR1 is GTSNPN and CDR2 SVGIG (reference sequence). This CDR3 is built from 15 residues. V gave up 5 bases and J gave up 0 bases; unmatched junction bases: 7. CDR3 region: CAWSRDRATNYGYTF. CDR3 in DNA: TGTGCCTGGTCCCGGGACAGGGCTACTAACTATGGCTACACCTTC.

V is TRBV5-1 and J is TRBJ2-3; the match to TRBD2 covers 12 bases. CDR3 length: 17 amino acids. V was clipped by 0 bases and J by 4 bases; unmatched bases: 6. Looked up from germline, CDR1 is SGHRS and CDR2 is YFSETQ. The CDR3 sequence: CASSLGLTSGSSDTQYF. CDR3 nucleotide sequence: TGCGCCAGCAGCTTGGGTTTGACTAGCGGGAGTTCAGATACGCAGTATTTT.

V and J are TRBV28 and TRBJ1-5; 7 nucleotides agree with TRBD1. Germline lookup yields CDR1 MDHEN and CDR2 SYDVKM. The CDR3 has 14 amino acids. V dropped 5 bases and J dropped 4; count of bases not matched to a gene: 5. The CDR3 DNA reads TGTGCCAGCAGTAAATCGACAGGGAATCAGCCCCAGCATTTT. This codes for CASSKSTGNQPQHF. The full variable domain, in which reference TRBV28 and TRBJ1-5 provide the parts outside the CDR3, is DVKVTQSSRYLVKRTGEKVFLECVQDMDHENMFWYRQDPGLGLRLIYFSYDVKMKEKGDIPEGYSVSREKKERFSLILESASTNQTSMYLCASSKSTGNQPQHFGDGTRLSIL.

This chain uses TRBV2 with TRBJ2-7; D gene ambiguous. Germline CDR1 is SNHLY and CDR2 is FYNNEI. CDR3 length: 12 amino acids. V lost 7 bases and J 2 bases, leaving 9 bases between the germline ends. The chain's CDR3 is CASNGETYEQYF. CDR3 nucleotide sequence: TGTGCCAGCAATGGAGAGACCTACGAGCAGTACTTC.

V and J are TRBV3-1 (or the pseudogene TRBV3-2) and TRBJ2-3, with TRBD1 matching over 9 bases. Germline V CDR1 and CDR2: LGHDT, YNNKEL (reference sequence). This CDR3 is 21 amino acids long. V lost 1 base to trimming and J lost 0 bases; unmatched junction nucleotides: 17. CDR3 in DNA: TGTGCCAGCAGCCAAGGAAGGGGACAGGGAGGTTTGGCTGCTAGCACAGATACGCAGTATTTT. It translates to CASSQGRGQGGLAASTDTQYF.

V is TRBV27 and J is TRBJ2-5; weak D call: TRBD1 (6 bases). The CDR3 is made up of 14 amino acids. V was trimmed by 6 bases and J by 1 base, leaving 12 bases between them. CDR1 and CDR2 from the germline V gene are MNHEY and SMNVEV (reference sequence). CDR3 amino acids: CASSPGHLQETQYF. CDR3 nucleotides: TGTGCCAGCAGCCCGGGACACCTCCAAGAGACCCAGTACTTC.